These 26 T cell receptor beta chains came from one sample sequenced in a study of monozygotic twins with inflammatory bowel disease. TCRdb reanalyzed the 5' RACE reads and collapses them to one entry per CDR3 protein, without DNA. The listing records 200,000 to 250,000 distinct CDR3 sequences. The sequencing input was blood. All receptors come from a human donor with ulcerative colitis or Crohn's disease, or a healthy co-twin of an affected twin (not recorded which).

This CDR3 is CASSLELARGSDTQYF. The V gene is TRBV5-1, the J gene TRBJ2-3; checking the TCRdb D call of TRBD2 is not possible without DNA. The CDR3 is made up of 16 amino acids. Germline CDR1 SGHRS, CDR2 YFSETQ.

The chain recombines TRBV5-4 with TRBJ2-3. This CDR3 comprises 13 residues. The V gene's germline CDR1 is SGHNT and CDR2 YYREEE (reference sequence). CDR3 protein: CASSLGRQDTQYF.

The chain couples TRBV19 to TRBJ1-2. The germline gives CDR1 LNHDA, CDR2 SQIVND (reference sequence). The CDR3 extends over 13 amino acids. The CDR3 here is CASSITVNYGYTF.

The chain is built from TRBV28 and TRBJ1-1; the D call of TRBD1 rests on TCRdb alone, since no DNA is present to check it. Per germline, CDR1 MDHEN and CDR2 SYDVKM. CDR3 length equals 16 residues. The CDR3 here is CASSPYGTAFYTEAFF. The full variable domain, with the rest looked up from reference TRBV28 and TRBJ1-1, is DVKVTQSSRYLVKRTGEKVFLECVQDMDHENMFWYRQDPGLGLRLIYFSYDVKMKEKGDIPEGYSVSREKKERFSLILESASTNQTSMYLCASSPYGTAFYTEAFFGQGTRLTVV.

The chain joins TRBV30 to TRBJ2-2; no DNA is available, so the TRBD1 call from TCRdb remains unchecked. Germline lookup yields CDR1 GTSNPN and CDR2 SVGIG (reference sequence). The CDR3 length is 14 residues. The CDR3 is CAWMLDRNTGELFF.

The V gene is TRBV3-1, the J gene TRBJ2-1. This CDR3 is built from 16 residues. Germline assignment: CDR1 LGHDT and CDR2 YNNKEL (reference sequence). The CDR3 spells CASSQLSGVIYNEQFF.

The rearrangement links TRBV27 to TRBJ1-4; TCRdb lists TRBD1, though no DNA is available to test this call. The germline V gene encodes CDR1 MNHEY and CDR2 SMNVEV (reference sequence). The CDR3 has 15 amino acids. The CDR3: CASSRRQGGNEKLFF.

This rearrangement joins TRBV28 to TRBJ1-5; TCRdb gives TRBD1 as the D gene, but with no DNA this cannot be confirmed. This CDR3 has 15 residues. CDR1 and CDR2 (germline): MDHEN, SYDVKM. CDR3 in amino acids: CASTGTPWSNQPQHF.

This chain joins TRBV20-1 and TRBJ1-5. Germline V lookup: CDR1 DFQATT, CDR2 SNEGSKA (reference sequence). CDR3 size: 15 residues. The CDR3 region is CSATPRERYNQPQHF.

This chain uses TRBV12-3 or TRBV12-4 with TRBJ1-1. This CDR3 region has 14 residues. The CDR3: CASRYGLQRTEAFF.

This sequence joins TRBV4-3 and TRBJ2-2; the TRBD1 assignment by TCRdb is unverifiable without DNA. The CDR3 loop spans 17 amino acids. Germline-derived CDR1 and CDR2 are LGHNA and YSLEER. CDR3 amino acids: CASSPQPGQSITGELFF.

This chain links TRBV20-1 with TRBJ2-3. Germline lookup yields CDR1 DFQATT and CDR2 SNEGSKA (reference sequence). The CDR3 length is 14 residues. CDR3 residues: CSARDSDPTDTQYF.

The chain combines TRBV5-1 with TRBJ1-6; TCRdb picks TRBD1, but there is no DNA to check that call. Germline values: CDR1 SGHRS, CDR2 YFSETQ. The CDR3 has 15 residues. The CDR3: CASRKNDRANSPLHF.

The chain recombines TRBV20-1 with TRBJ2-3. CDR3 length: 15 residues. CDR1 and CDR2 from the germline V gene are DFQATT and SNEGSKA (reference sequence). CDR3 region: CSARSLAGSTDTQYF.

The CDR3 sequence: CSAGQGNEKLFF. The genes are TRBV29-1 and TRBJ1-4. CDR1 and CDR2 from the germline V gene are SQVTM and ANQGSEA. CDR3 size: 12 residues.

V is TRBV4-2 and J is TRBJ2-4. The CDR3 has 16 residues. CDR1 is LGHNA and CDR2 is YNFKEQ in the germline V gene. The CDR3 sequence: CASSQALFASKNIQYF.

V and J are TRBV12-3 or TRBV12-4 and TRBJ2-1; TCRdb reports TRBD2, a call that lacks DNA to check it against. The CDR3 is 15 amino acids. CDR3 region: CASTLGLAAYNEQFF.

V is TRBV7-9 and J is TRBJ2-2. CDR3 length: 13 amino acids. The germline CDR1 and CDR2 sequences are SEHNR and FQNEAQ (reference sequence). Here the CDR3 reads CASSFRSYGELFF.

CDR3 amino acids: CASRSQRGAHYEQYF. The chain couples TRBV6-1 to TRBJ2-7; the TCRdb call, TRBD1, lacks DNA for checking. Per germline, CDR1 MNHNS and CDR2 SASEGT. CDR3 length: 15 amino acids.

The chain carries TRBV5-1 and TRBJ2-7; there is no DNA to check the TCRdb D call of TRBD2. Per germline, CDR1 SGHRS and CDR2 YFSETQ. CDR3 length: 16 amino acids. CDR3 loop: CASSPPLAGGLNEQYF.

The V gene is TRBV5-4, the J gene TRBJ1-6; lacking DNA, the TRBD1 call made by TCRdb goes unchecked. The germline gives CDR1 SGHNT, CDR2 YYREEE (reference sequence). The length of the CDR3 is 16 residues. The CDR3 protein is CASSPDPGQTNSPLHF. Supplemented by reference TRBV5-4 and TRBJ1-6, the full variable domain reads ETGVTQSPTHLIKTRGQQVTLRCSSQSGHNTVSWYQQALGQGPQFIFQYYREEENGRGNFPPRFSGLQFPNYSSELNVNALELDDSALYLCASSPDPGQTNSPLHFGNGTRLTVT.

This rearrangement joins TRBV11-2 to TRBJ2-3; TCRdb indicates TRBD2, and absent DNA this call remains unverified. The length of the CDR3 is 16 residues. Looked up from germline, CDR1 is SGHAT and CDR2 is FQNNGV. This chain's CDR3 is CASSPPLAGATDTQYF.

V and J are TRBV6-2 or TRBV6-3 and TRBJ2-1. This CDR3 contains 12 residues. Germline CDR1 is MNHEY and CDR2 is SVGEGT. This chain's CDR3 is CASSYDGGEQFF.

This chain uses TRBV29-1 with TRBJ1-3; TCRdb's D call of TRBD1 is untestable without DNA. Germline-derived CDR1 and CDR2 are SQVTM and ANQGSEA. The CDR3 consists of 13 residues. This chain's CDR3 is CSATTGTGNTIYF.

The chain uses TRBV6-6 and TRBJ2-7; the TRBD1 assignment by TCRdb is unverifiable without DNA. Germline CDR1 is MNHNY and CDR2 is SVGAGI (reference sequence). There are 13 residues in the CDR3. CDR3 loop: CATQDRVGGEQYF.

The V and J genes are TRBV30 and TRBJ2-7; with no DNA, the TCRdb D assignment of TRBD2 cannot be verified. The CDR3 is 14 amino acids. Germline CDR1 and CDR2: GTSNPN and SVGIG (reference sequence). CDR3 amino acids: CAWSSLAGSYEQYF.